What follows are 7 T cell receptor beta chains derived from one specimen sequenced in a study of shared clonotypes between healthy human individuals. Profiling relied on immunoSEQ multiplex PCR, and the TCRdb table lists in-frame clones only, not all of them. The table includes about 480,000 clones, less than 85% detected once. Material for sequencing was PBMCs. The receptors stem from a woman between 40 and 55 years old in good health. Some clones in this sample may be carry-over from other donors' samples.

The rearrangement joins TRBV5-4 to TRBJ2-5, with D possibly matching TRBD1 (6 bases). The CDR3 is 14 residues long. Germline CDR1 reads SGHNT; CDR2 reads YYREEE (reference sequence). Trimming shortened V by 4 bases and J by 3 bases, and 13 bases separated the two germline ends. CDR3 in DNA: TGTGCCAGCAGCGCCTTAGGGGGAAAAGAGACCCAGTACTTC. This sequence encodes CASSALGGKETQYF.

J is TRBJ1-2 and V is TRBV2; TRBD1 matches at 11 bases. The germline V gene encodes CDR1 SNHLY and CDR2 FYNNEI. Trimming removed 8 bases from V and 8 bases from J; junction bases left unmatched: 7. This CDR3 has 13 residues. The CDR3 loop reads CASEGQGAGGYTF. DNA for the CDR3: TGTGCCAGCGAAGGACAGGGGGCGGGAGGCTACACCTTC. Drawing the rest from reference TRBV2 and TRBJ1-2, the complete variable domain is EPEVTQTPSHQVTQMGQEVILRCVPISNHLYFYWYRQILGQKVEFLVSFYNNEISEKSEIFDDQFSVERPDGSNFTLKIRSTKLEDSAMYFCASEGQGAGGYTFGSGTRLTVV.

The CDR3 DNA follows: TGTGCCAGCTCTCGTACAGCAGCGAGCGGGGGCAATGAGCAGTTCTTC. It translates to CASSRTAASGGNEQFF. This chain connects TRBV18 to TRBJ2-1, with 8 bases identical to TRBD2. V lost 6 bases and J lost 6; bases outside the gene matches: 13. Germline V CDR1 and CDR2: KGHSH, LQKENI. This CDR3 contains 16 residues.

J is TRBJ1-2 and V is TRBV19; 10 nucleotides align to TRBD1. Germline assignment: CDR1 LNHDA and CDR2 SQIVND (reference sequence). This CDR3 has 15 amino acids. Trimming removed 5 bases from V and 5 bases from J; junction bases left unmatched: 8. As DNA, the CDR3 is TGTGCCAGTAGTCTTTTACCGGGACAGGGGTATGGCTACACCTTC. Translating it yields CASSLLPGQGYGYTF.

This clone appeared once. Here the CDR3 reads CASLDRGEGYTF. The CDR3 DNA follows: TGTGCCAGCCTGGACAGGGGAGAAGGCTACACCTTC. This chain connects TRBV28 to TRBJ1-2; TRBD1 matches 9 bases. CDR3 length: 12 amino acids. The V gene's germline CDR1 is MDHEN and CDR2 SYDVKM. V was pared by 8 bases and J by 8 bases, with 6 bases of the junction left unmatched.

This rearrangement joins TRBV6-1 to TRBJ2-7; D not resolved. Trimming took 0 bases from V and 4 from J, leaving 10 bases between them. Germline V gene lookup returns CDR1 MNHNS and CDR2 SASEGT. This CDR3 is 14 amino acids long. The DNA for the CDR3 is TGTGCCAGCAGTGAAGCGTATATGAGGTACGAGCAGTACTTC. Translation: CASSEAYMRYEQYF.

This clone was observed a handful of times. This chain joins TRBV11-1 and TRBJ2-5; tentatively, D is TRBD1 (6 bases). The V gene's germline CDR1 is SGHAT and CDR2 FQDESV (reference sequence). V was cut by 5 bases and J by 7 bases, with 17 bases left in between. CDR3 length: 14 residues. The CDR3 protein is CASSPGRGKGTQYF. The CDR3 DNA sequence: TGTGCCAGCAGCCCCGGAAGGGGGAAAGGGACCCAGTACTTC.